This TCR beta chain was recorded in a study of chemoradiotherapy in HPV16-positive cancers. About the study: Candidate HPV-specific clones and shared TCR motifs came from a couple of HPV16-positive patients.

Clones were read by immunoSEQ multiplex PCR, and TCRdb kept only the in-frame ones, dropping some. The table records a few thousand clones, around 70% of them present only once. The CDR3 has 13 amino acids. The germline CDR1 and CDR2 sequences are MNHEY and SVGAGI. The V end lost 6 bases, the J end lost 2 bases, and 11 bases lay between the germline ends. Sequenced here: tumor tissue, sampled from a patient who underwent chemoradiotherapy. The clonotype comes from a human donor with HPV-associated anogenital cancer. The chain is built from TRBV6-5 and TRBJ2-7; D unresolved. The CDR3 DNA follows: TGTGCCAGCAGGCCCGGCGGCGCCTACGAGCAGTACTTC. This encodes CASRPGGAYEQYF.